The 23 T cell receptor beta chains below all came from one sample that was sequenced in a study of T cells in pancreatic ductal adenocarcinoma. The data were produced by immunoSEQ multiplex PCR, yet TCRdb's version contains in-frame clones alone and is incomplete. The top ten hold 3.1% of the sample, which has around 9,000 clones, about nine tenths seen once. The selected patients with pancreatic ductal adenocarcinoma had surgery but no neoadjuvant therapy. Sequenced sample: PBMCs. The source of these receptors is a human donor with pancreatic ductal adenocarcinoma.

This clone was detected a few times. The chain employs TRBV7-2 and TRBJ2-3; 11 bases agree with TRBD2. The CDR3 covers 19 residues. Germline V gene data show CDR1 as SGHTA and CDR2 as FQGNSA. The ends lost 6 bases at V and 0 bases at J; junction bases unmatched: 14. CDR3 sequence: CASRLLAGGHKPSTDTQYF. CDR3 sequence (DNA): TGTGCCAGCAGACTCCTAGCGGGGGGACACAAACCCAGCACAGATACGCAGTATTTT.

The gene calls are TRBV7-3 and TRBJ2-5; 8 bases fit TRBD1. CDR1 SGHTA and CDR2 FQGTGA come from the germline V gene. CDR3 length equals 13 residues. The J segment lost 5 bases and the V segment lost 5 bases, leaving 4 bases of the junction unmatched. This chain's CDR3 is CASSPGGEETQYF. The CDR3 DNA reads TGTGCCAGCAGCCCAGGGGGCGAGGAGACCCAGTACTTC.

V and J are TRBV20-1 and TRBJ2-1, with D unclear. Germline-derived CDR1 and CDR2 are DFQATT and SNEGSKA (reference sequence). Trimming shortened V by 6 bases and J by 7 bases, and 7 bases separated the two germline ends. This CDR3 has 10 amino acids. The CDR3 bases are TGCAGTGCGGAGAGTAATGAGCAGTTCTTC. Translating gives CSAESNEQFF.

The CDR3 is CASSSRQGVNEQFF. The CDR3, as DNA: TGTGCCAGCTCAAGTCGGCAGGGCGTCAATGAGCAGTTCTTC. The chain employs TRBV18 and TRBJ2-1; maybe TRBD1 (5 bases). V dropped 5 bases and J dropped 6 bases, with 14 bases sitting between them. The germline V gene has CDR1 KGHSH and CDR2 LQKENI. This CDR3 has 14 amino acids.

CDR3 DNA: TGTGCCAGCAGTAGACAGGGGGCTTGGAATGGCTACACCTTC. Encoded protein: CASSRQGAWNGYTF. The chain joins TRBV28 to TRBJ1-2, with TRBD1 identical over 10 bases. Germline lookup yields CDR1 MDHEN and CDR2 SYDVKM. Losses at the gene ends were 5 bases for V and 6 bases for J; bases not matched to a gene: 6. CDR3 length: 14 amino acids.

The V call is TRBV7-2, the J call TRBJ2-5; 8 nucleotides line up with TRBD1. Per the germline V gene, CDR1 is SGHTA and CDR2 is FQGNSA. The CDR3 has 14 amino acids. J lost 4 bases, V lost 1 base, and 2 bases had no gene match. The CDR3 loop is CASSLVTGGETQYF. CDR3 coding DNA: TGTGCCAGCAGCTTAGTTACAGGGGGAGAGACCCAGTACTTC.

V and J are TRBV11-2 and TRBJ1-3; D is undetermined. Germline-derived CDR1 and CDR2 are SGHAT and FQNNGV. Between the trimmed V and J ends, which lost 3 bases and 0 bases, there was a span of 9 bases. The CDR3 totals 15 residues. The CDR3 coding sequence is TGTGCCAGCAGCTTGGGAGCTAACTCTGGAAACACCATATATTTT. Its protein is CASSLGANSGNTIYF.

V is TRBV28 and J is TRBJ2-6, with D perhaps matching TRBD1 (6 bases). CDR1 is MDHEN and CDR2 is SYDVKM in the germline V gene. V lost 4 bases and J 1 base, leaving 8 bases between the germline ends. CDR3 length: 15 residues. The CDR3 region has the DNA TGTGCCAGCAGTTCCAGGGGATCTGGGGCCAACGTCCTGACTTTC. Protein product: CASSSRGSGANVLTF.

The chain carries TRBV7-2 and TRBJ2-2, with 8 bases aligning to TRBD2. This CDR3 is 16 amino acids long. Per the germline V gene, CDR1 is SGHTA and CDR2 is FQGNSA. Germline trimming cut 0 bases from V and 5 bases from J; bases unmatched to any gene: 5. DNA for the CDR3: TGTGCCAGCAGCTTAGCGCGAATAGCGGGAACCGGGGAGCTGTTTTTT. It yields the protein CASSLARIAGTGELFF.

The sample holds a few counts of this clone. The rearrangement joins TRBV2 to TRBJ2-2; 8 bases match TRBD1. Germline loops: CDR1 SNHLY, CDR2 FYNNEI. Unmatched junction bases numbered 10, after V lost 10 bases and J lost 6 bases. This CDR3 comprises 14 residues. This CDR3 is CATEDRESSGELFF. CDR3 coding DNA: TGTGCCACAGAGGACAGGGAGTCTTCCGGGGAGCTGTTTTTT.

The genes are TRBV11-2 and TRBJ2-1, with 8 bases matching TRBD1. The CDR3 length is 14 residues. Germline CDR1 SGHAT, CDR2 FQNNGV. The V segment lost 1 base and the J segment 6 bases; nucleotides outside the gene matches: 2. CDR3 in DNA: TGTGCCAGCAGCTTAGGGACAGGGTTCAATGAGCAGTTCTTC. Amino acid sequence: CASSLGTGFNEQFF.

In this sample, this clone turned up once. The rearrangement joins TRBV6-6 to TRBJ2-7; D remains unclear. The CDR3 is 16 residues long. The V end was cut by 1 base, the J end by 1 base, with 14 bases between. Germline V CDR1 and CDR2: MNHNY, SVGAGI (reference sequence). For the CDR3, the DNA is TGTGCCAGCAGTTACTTGGCGGATTGGCGGTCCTACGAGCAGTACTTC. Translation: CASSYLADWRSYEQYF.

CDR3 in amino acids: CASSFGLAGAKNIQYF. The CDR3 nucleotides read TGTGCCAGCAGCTTTGGACTAGCGGGAGCCAAAAACATTCAGTACTTC. The rearrangement links TRBV7-2 to TRBJ2-4, with TRBD2 matching over 11 bases. The V and J ends lost 3 bases and 0 bases, in that order; junction bases with no gene match: 1. This CDR3 is built from 16 residues. The germline V gene has CDR1 SGHTA and CDR2 FQGNSA.

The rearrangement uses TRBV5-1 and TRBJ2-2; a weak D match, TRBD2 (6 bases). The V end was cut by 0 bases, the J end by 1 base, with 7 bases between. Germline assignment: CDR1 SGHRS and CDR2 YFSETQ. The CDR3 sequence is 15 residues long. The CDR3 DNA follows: TGCGCCAGCAGCTTGGTGGAGGGGAACACCGGGGAGCTGTTTTTT. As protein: CASSLVEGNTGELFF. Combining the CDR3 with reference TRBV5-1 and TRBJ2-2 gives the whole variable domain KAGVTQTPRYLIKTRGQQVTLSCSPISGHRSVSWYQQTPGQGLQFLFEYFSETQRNKGNFPGRFSGRQFSNSRSEMNVSTLELGDSALYLCASSLVEGNTGELFFGEGSRLTVL.

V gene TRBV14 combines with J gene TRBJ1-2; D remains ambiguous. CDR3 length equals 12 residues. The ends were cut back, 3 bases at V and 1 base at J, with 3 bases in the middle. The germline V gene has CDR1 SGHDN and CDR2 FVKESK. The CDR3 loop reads CASSQSNYGYTF. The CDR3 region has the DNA TGTGCCAGCAGCCAGAGTAACTATGGCTACACCTTC.

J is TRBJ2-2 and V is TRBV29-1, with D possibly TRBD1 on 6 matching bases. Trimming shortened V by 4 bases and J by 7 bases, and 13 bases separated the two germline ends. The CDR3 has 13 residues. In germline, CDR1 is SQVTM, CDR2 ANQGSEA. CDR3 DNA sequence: TGCAGCGTTGGAAGGACAGCGATCGGGGAGCTGTTTTTT. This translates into CSVGRTAIGELFF.

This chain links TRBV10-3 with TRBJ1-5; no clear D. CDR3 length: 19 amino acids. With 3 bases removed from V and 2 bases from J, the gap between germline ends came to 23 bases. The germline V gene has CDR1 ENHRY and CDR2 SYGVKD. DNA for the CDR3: TGTGCCATCAGTGAAGCCTGGAAAGCGAGTGGGTGGGGCAATCAGCCCCAGCATTTT. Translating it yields CAISEAWKASGWGNQPQHF.

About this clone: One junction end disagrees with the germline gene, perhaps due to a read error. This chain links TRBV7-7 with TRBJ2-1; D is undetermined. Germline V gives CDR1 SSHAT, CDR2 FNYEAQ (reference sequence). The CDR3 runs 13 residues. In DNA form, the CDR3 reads TGTGCTAGCAGCTTAGATACCTACAATGAGCAGTTCTTC. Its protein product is CASSLDTYNEQFF.

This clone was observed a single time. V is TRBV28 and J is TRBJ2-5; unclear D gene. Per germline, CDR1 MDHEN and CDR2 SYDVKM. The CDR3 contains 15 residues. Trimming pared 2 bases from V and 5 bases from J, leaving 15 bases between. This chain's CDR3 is CASSLLLSGLETQYF. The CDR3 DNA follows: TGTGCCAGCAGTTTACTGCTGTCTGGCCTCGAGACCCAGTACTTC.

The CDR3: CASSGGQGLSEQYF. The CDR3, as DNA: TGTGCCAGCAGCGGTGGACAGGGTTTGAGCGAGCAGTACTTC. The chain couples TRBV9 to TRBJ2-7, with TRBD1 matching over 8 bases. Trimming cost V 3 bases and J 6 bases; bases outside gene matches: 8. Germline CDR1 is SGDLS and CDR2 is YYNGEE. CDR3 length: 14 amino acids.

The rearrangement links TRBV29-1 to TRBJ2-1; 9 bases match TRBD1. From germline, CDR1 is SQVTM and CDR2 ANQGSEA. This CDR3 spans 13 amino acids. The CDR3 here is CTTSGTGYNEQFF. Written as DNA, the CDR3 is TGCACCACTTCCGGGACAGGGTACAATGAGCAGTTCTTC.

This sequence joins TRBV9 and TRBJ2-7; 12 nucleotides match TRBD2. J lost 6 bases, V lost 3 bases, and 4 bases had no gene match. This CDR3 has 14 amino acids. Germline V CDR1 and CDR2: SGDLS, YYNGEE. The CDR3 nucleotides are TGTGCCAGCAGCGCTAGCGGGAGGGTCAGCGAGCAGTACTTC. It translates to CASSASGRVSEQYF.

CDR3 loop: CSVAGGRLAYNEQFF. CDR3 nucleotides: TGCAGCGTTGCCGGGGGGAGACTAGCCTACAATGAGCAGTTCTTC. The chain couples TRBV29-1 to TRBJ2-1; TRBD2 matches 7 bases. This CDR3 contains 15 residues. The germline V gene encodes CDR1 SQVTM and CDR2 ANQGSEA. Germline trimming cut 4 bases from V and 2 bases from J; bases unmatched to any gene: 8.